This T cell receptor (beta chain) came from a study of T cells in localized non-small cell lung cancer. Points from the study as a whole: Adjacent lung was found to contain a median approximately 52 of the top 100 tumor clones. Investigators sequenced only a single tumor region, leaving heterogeneity possible.

Only in-frame clones appear in the TCRdb table, and some are missing; sequencing was by immunoSEQ multiplex PCR. The data hold around 41,000 clones, with around nine tenths observed a single time. This clone has only one observation. Its antigen is as yet unknown. This CDR3 is 13 amino acids long. V gave up 3 bases and J gave up 4 bases, with 10 bases separating them. CDR1 and CDR2 (germline): MNHEY, SMNVEV (reference sequence). The source material was peripheral blood, sampled before any cancer treatment. The chain has TRBV27 and TRBJ2-7; no reliable D call. This TCR derives from an older female donor with stage I squamous cell lung carcinoma. The CDR3 DNA follows: TGTGCCAGCAGTTTCCCCGGGTCGTACGAGCAGTACTTC. Translating gives CASSFPGSYEQYF.